These 9 T cell receptor beta chains came from one sample sequenced in a study of blood T cell repertoires in COVID-19. Repertoires were generated with immunoSEQ multiplex PCR, while TCRdb's copy carries only in-frame clones and drops some. This repertoire shows around 63,000 clones, around 91% found once; its top ten account for approximately 20%. Input material: peripheral blood. These receptors were obtained from a woman in her sixties with COVID-19, enrolled during active disease.

The V call is TRBV7-2, the J call TRBJ2-1, with unresolved D. The CDR3 is 11 residues long. The V gene's germline CDR1 is SGHTA and CDR2 FQGNSA. V was shortened by 5 bases and J by 8 bases, with 7 bases between the two germline ends. The CDR3 bases are TGTGCCAGCAGCCCCTCCTATGAGCAGTTCTTC. This gives the protein CASSPSYEQFF.

The V gene is TRBV20-1, the J gene TRBJ1-2, with TRBD1 as a possible D gene (5 bases). The CDR3 consists of 11 residues. Germline loops: CDR1 DFQATT, CDR2 SNEGSKA (reference sequence). The chain's CDR3 is CSQQVSYGYTF. CDR3 DNA sequence: TGCAGCCAACAGGTCTCCTATGGCTACACCTTC.

The gene calls are TRBV6-2 or TRBV6-3 and TRBJ2-2, with a tentative D call TRBD1 (6 bases). Germline CDR1 is MNHEY and CDR2 is SVGEGT. V was shortened by 0 bases and J by 4 bases, with 9 bases between the two germline ends. This CDR3 region has 15 residues. The CDR3 DNA follows: TGTGCCAGCAGTTACTCTCAGGGGCTCACCGGGGAGCTGTTTTTT. This encodes CASSYSQGLTGELFF.

V and J are TRBV4-1 and TRBJ1-5, with D tentatively TRBD1 (6 bases). Trimming pared 6 bases from V and 2 bases from J, leaving 8 bases between. CDR1 is MGHRA, CDR2 YSYEKL, per germline. CDR3 size: 13 residues. The CDR3 DNA reads TGCGCCAGCAGAGGGGGAGGCAATCAGCCCCAGCATTTT. This codes for CASRGGGNQPQHF.

This chain connects TRBV13 to TRBJ1-4; D not certain. The CDR3 is made up of 14 amino acids. Germline-derived CDR1 and CDR2 are PRHDT and FYEKMQ (reference sequence). V was cut by 5 bases and J by 7 bases, with 14 bases left in between. This CDR3 reads CASSEGGLGEKLFF. The CDR3 DNA is TGTGCCAGCAGCGAAGGAGGATTGGGTGAAAAACTGTTTTTT.

V is TRBV21-1 and J is TRBJ2-2; TRBD1 is the table's D call, not checked against the DNA. TRBV21-1 is reported as a pseudogene. CDR3 length: 16 residues. The DNA of the CDR3 is TGTGCCAGCAGATCAAACAGGGGACGGCACACCGGGGAGCTGTTTTTT. It translates to CASRSNRGRHTGELFF.

The CDR3 region has the DNA TGCAGCGTTGAAGGGACAGAGTCTGGGGCCAACGTCCTGACTTTC. Translated, it gives CSVEGTESGANVLTF. The chain joins TRBV29-1 to TRBJ2-6; D is possibly TRBD1 (6 bases). CDR3 length: 15 amino acids. V was trimmed by 1 base and J by 1 base, leaving 8 bases between them. Germline V gene data show CDR1 as SQVTM and CDR2 as ANQGSEA.

The chain is built from TRBV5-4 and TRBJ2-7; D not certain. With 3 bases removed from V and 5 bases from J, the gap between germline ends came to 18 bases. Germline loops: CDR1 SGHNT, CDR2 YYREEE (reference sequence). This CDR3 comprises 15 residues. CDR3 nucleotides: TGTGCCAGCAGCTACCCCGGGTCAGCGCGCCACGAGCAGTACTTC. It is translated as CASSYPGSARHEQYF. Combining the CDR3 with reference TRBV5-4 and TRBJ2-7 gives the whole variable domain ETGVTQSPTHLIKTRGQQVTLRCSSQSGHNTVSWYQQALGQGPQFIFQYYREEENGRGNFPPRFSGLQFPNYSSELNVNALELDDSALYLCASSYPGSARHEQYFGPGTRLTVT.

This rearrangement joins TRBV27 to TRBJ2-7, with D perhaps TRBD1 (5 bases). V lost 2 bases to trimming and J lost 1 base, with 12 bases between them. The germline V gene has CDR1 MNHEY and CDR2 SMNVEV (reference sequence). The CDR3 runs 15 residues. The CDR3 sequence: CASSLGQGISYEQYF. In DNA form, the CDR3 reads TGTGCCAGCAGTTTAGGCCAGGGAATATCCTACGAGCAGTACTTC.